The rows below give T cell receptor beta chains drawn from one sample of a study of blood T cell repertoires in COVID-19. Only in-frame clones appear in the TCRdb table, and some are missing; sequencing was by immunoSEQ multiplex PCR. The sample lists 100,000 to 150,000 clones; more than 70% were seen once. Sequenced material: peripheral blood. The receptor set was obtained from a man aged 60 to 75 with acute or convalescent COVID-19. CDR3s include the opening cysteine and the closing phenylalanine or tryptophan. The order of the fields is D gene, J gene, V gene, CDR3 protein. The D gene is left open where the match is weak.

NA TRBJ1-2 TRBV11-1 CASSLQTNYGYTF
TRBD2 TRBJ2-1 TRBV28 CASSFYGRADNEQFF
TRBD1 TRBJ2-3 TRBV29-1 CSLSPSGQGFGAQYF
NA TRBJ2-1 TRBV7-2 CASSLVRVGYYNEQFF
NA TRBJ2-7 TRBV6-5 CATKHEPRSYEQYF
TRBD1 TRBJ1-2 TRBV7-9 CASSPSGGLGYTF
TRBD2 TRBJ2-7 TRBV4-3 CASSSGTSGLSYEQYF
TRBD2 TRBJ2-7 TRBV6-2/TRBV6-3 CASSYSLAGGSYEQYF
TRBD1 TRBJ1-6 TRBV28 CASSRDTDRAGLAPLHF
TRBD2 TRBJ2-1 TRBV24-1 CATSDPGLAGLHEQFF
NA TRBJ2-1 TRBV4-3 CASSRGLRNNEQFF